Listed below are T cell receptor beta chains from one sample, sequenced in a study of memory CD4+ T cells and cytomegalovirus serostatus. Repertoires were generated with immunoSEQ multiplex PCR, while TCRdb's copy carries only in-frame clones and drops some. The top ten clones hold 0.94% of a sample with about 46,000 clones, around 82% of them seen once. Source material: memory CD4+ T cells from blood. These receptors were collected from an adult in good health and CMV-seronegative. Both conserved end residues are trimmed from each CDR3.

v_gene: TRBV2; len: 11; j_gene: TRBJ1-2; CDR3aa: ASSADMSYGYT
v_gene: TRBV7-3; len: 12; j_gene: TRBJ2-7; CDR3aa: ASSPTSGSYEQY
v_gene: TRBV7-2; len: 12; j_gene: TRBJ2-5; CDR3aa: ASSLGGVQETQY
v_gene: TRBV7-2; len: 14; j_gene: TRBJ2-5; CDR3aa: ASSLGDRGSQETQY
v_gene: TRBV20-1; len: 9; j_gene: TRBJ2-7; CDR3aa: SAGRSYEQY
v_gene: TRBV5-1; len: 13; j_gene: TRBJ2-3; CDR3aa: ASSLARLSTDTQY
v_gene: TRBV30; len: 11; j_gene: TRBJ1-4; CDR3aa: AWKASTNEKLF
v_gene: TRBV27; len: 13; j_gene: TRBJ2-7; CDR3aa: ASSLGPGRDSEQY
v_gene: TRBV18; len: 13; j_gene: TRBJ1-1; CDR3aa: ASSPIFGPDTEAF
v_gene: TRBV28; len: 14; j_gene: TRBJ1-1; CDR3aa: ATRQGVTGKNTEAF
v_gene: TRBV5-1; len: 11; j_gene: TRBJ2-5; CDR3aa: ASSSGTQETQY
v_gene: TRBV2; len: 12; j_gene: TRBJ2-7; CDR3aa: ASSHRTGTYEQY
v_gene: TRBV10-3; len: 12; j_gene: TRBJ1-4; CDR3aa: AISGDRLNEKLF
v_gene: TRBV5-6; len: 12; j_gene: TRBJ1-2; CDR3aa: ASSLVAANYGYT
v_gene: TRBV6-1; len: 13; j_gene: TRBJ2-7; CDR3aa: ASSDGTGGFYEQY
v_gene: TRBV6-5; len: 11; j_gene: TRBJ1-3; CDR3aa: ASRDNYGNTIY
v_gene: TRBV15; len: 14; j_gene: TRBJ1-5; CDR3aa: ATSRDLTGGSQPQH
v_gene: TRBV27; len: 12; j_gene: TRBJ1-1; CDR3aa: ASRELGKNTEAF
v_gene: TRBV7-3; len: 14; j_gene: TRBJ2-2; CDR3aa: ASSFWTGDNTGELF
v_gene: TRBV5-1; len: 12; j_gene: TRBJ1-2; CDR3aa: ASSPDRALDGYT
v_gene: TRBV18; len: 15; j_gene: TRBJ1-4; CDR3aa: ASESEGGSATNEKLF
v_gene: TRBV7-2; len: 12; j_gene: TRBJ2-7; CDR3aa: ASNQGAEMNEQY
v_gene: TRBV29-1; len: 12; j_gene: TRBJ1-2; CDR3aa: SVDWQGGDYGYT
v_gene: TRBV25-1; len: 12; j_gene: TRBJ2-1; CDR3aa: ASSRAGGGNEQF
v_gene: TRBV27; len: 12; j_gene: TRBJ1-3; CDR3aa: ASSLSLSGNTIY
v_gene: TRBV6-5; len: 11; j_gene: TRBJ2-1; CDR3aa: ASSRDTYNEQF
v_gene: TRBV11-1; len: 13; j_gene: TRBJ1-6; CDR3aa: ASSLEGTGGSPLH
v_gene: TRBV28; len: 13; j_gene: TRBJ2-3; CDR3aa: ASSFGGGALDTQY
v_gene: TRBV19; len: 13; j_gene: TRBJ1-1; CDR3aa: ASSIKGRGGGEAF
v_gene: TRBV4-3; len: 13; j_gene: TRBJ1-3; CDR3aa: ASSQDLEGGNTIY
v_gene: TRBV12-5; len: 9; j_gene: TRBJ2-3; CDR3aa: ASGFPEAQY
v_gene: TRBV18; len: 13; j_gene: TRBJ2-1; CDR3aa: ASSPTSGGANEQF
v_gene: TRBV6-1; len: 17; j_gene: TRBJ2-4; CDR3aa: ASSDDHRWGLFGKNIQY
v_gene: TRBV14; len: 11; j_gene: TRBJ1-5; CDR3aa: ASSHSEYQPQH
v_gene: TRBV11-2; len: 10; j_gene: TRBJ2-7; CDR3aa: ASSSGSYEQY
v_gene: TRBV18; len: 12; j_gene: TRBJ2-1; CDR3aa: ASSPEREFNEQF
v_gene: TRBV9; len: 14; j_gene: TRBJ2-1; CDR3aa: ASSARGTGGGNEQF
v_gene: TRBV7-3; len: 11; j_gene: TRBJ1-1; CDR3aa: ASSTDSRTEAF
v_gene: TRBV5-6; len: 13; j_gene: TRBJ2-1; CDR3aa: ASSLIRDPRNEQF
v_gene: TRBV29-1; len: 11; j_gene: TRBJ1-2; CDR3aa: SALQDVNYGYT
v_gene: TRBV6-5; len: 11; j_gene: TRBJ1-2; CDR3aa: ASSHRGDVGYT
v_gene: TRBV6-1; len: 13; j_gene: TRBJ1-1; CDR3aa: ASSEAGGLNTEAF
v_gene: TRBV27; len: 13; j_gene: TRBJ2-7; CDR3aa: ASSLSLPGGYEQY
v_gene: TRBV9; len: 12; j_gene: TRBJ1-4; CDR3aa: ASSPGITNEKLF
v_gene: TRBV30; len: 12; j_gene: TRBJ2-5; CDR3aa: AQASRGVRETQY
v_gene: TRBV7-2; len: 13; j_gene: TRBJ2-6; CDR3aa: ASSASGSGANVLT
v_gene: TRBV9; len: 14; j_gene: TRBJ2-2; CDR3aa: ASSAPVGGEAGELF
v_gene: TRBV11-2; len: 16; j_gene: TRBJ2-6; CDR3aa: ASSTKASGTSGANVLT
v_gene: TRBV10-2; len: 11; j_gene: TRBJ2-1; CDR3aa: ASAGQGRNEQF
v_gene: TRBV21-1; len: 13; j_gene: TRBJ2-7; CDR3aa: ASSKEGGSSYEQY
v_gene: TRBV5-6; len: 14; j_gene: TRBJ2-5; CDR3aa: ASSTSGAPNQETQY
v_gene: TRBV6-5; len: 12; j_gene: TRBJ2-5; CDR3aa: ASSPGQGKETQY
v_gene: TRBV21-1; len: 12; j_gene: TRBJ2-4; CDR3aa: ANSTQGAKDIQY
v_gene: TRBV5-1; len: 13; j_gene: TRBJ2-2; CDR3aa: ASSFETGDTGELF
v_gene: TRBV2; len: 11; j_gene: TRBJ1-5; CDR3aa: ASSGGSWQPQH
v_gene: TRBV7-9; len: 12; j_gene: TRBJ1-1; CDR3aa: AIDRTGRNTEAF
v_gene: TRBV2; len: 12; j_gene: TRBJ1-2; CDR3aa: ASNFRHHSDGYT